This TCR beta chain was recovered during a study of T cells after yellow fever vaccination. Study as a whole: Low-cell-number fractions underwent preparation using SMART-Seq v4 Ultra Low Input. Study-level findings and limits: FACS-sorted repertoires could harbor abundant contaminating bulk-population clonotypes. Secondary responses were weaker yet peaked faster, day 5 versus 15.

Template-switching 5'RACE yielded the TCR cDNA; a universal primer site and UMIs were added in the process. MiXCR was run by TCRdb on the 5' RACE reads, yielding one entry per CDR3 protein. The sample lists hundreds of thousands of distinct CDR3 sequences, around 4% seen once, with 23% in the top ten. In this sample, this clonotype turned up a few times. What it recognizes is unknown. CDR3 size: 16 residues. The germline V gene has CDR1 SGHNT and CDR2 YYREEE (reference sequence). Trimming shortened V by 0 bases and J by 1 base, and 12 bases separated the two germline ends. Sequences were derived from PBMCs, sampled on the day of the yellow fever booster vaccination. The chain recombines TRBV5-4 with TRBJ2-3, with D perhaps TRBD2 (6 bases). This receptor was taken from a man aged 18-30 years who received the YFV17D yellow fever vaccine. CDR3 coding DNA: TGTGCCAGCAGCTTGGAAGCCGGCGGGGGCACAGATACGCAGTATTTT. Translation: CASSLEAGGGTDTQYF.